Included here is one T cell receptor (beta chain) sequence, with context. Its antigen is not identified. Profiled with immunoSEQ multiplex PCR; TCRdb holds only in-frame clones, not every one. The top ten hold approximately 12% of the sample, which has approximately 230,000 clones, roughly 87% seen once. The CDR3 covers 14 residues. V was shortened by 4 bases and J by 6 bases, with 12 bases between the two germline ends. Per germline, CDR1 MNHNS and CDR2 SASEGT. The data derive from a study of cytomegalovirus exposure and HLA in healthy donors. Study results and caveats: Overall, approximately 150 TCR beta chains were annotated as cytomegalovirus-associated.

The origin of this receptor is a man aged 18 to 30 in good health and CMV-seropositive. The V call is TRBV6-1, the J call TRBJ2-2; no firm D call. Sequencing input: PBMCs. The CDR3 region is CASSVQLAAGELFF. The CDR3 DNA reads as TGTGCCAGCAGTGTCCAATTAGCTGCCGGGGAGCTGTTTTTT.